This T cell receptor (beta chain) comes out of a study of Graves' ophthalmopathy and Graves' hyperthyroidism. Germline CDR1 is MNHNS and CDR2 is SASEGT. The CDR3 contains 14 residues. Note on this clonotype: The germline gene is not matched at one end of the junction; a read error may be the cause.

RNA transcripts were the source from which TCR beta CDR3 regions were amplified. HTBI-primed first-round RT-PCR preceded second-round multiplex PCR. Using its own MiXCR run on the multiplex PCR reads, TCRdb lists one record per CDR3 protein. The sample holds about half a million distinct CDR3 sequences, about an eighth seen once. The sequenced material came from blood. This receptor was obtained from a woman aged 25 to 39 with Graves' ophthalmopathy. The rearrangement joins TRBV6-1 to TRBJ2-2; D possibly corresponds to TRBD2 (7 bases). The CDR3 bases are TGTGTCAGCAGTGCCAAGTACCGGGGGGCCGAGCTGTTTTTT. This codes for CVSSAKYRGAELFF.